The entry that follows covers one T cell receptor beta chain sequence. Its target is unknown. Random-hexamer reverse transcription was applied to about 0.5 to 1 ug RNA. Across 54 Vbeta and 13 Jbeta, immunoSEQ multiplex PCR amplified TCR beta CDR3. Each CDR3 protein gets one entry after TCRdb re-called the immunoSEQ multiplex PCR reads with MiXCR. The sample carries more than 90,000 distinct CDR3 sequences, around 94% recorded once. The authors negatively isolated CD8+ and CD4+ T cells and FACS-enriched TEMRA cells. This sample was taken from a study of CD8 T cells in Susac syndrome. Study-wide points: The authors acknowledged that their TCR sequencing and HLA analysis involved a relatively small number of individuals.

Sequencing used CD4+ T cells from PBMCs. The receptor was isolated from a human donor with multiple sclerosis.

CDR3 DNA sequence: TGCAGTGCCAGACAGATCAATGAGCAGTTCTTC. Translating it yields CSARQINEQFF. The chain is built from TRBV20-1 and TRBJ2-1; TRBD1 might be the D (5 bases). Deletions cut 6 bases from V and 6 bases from J, with 9 bases between. CDR3 length: 11 residues. The germline V gene has CDR1 DFQATT and CDR2 SNEGSKA (reference sequence).